Below, 31 T cell receptor beta chains from the same sample are listed, as sequenced in a study of blood T cell repertoires in COVID-19 (TCRdb year 2020). The library was produced with the immunoSEQ multiplex PCR assay. The immuneACCESS repertoire file appears here via TCRdb, limited to in-frame rearrangements. These files lack a portion of the clones; in checked studies, under half of the deficit traces to unresolved V genes, and the cause of the others is not known. The sample includes 130,000 to 150,000 clones, with around 90% observed a single time. Approximately 4.3% of the sample is held by the ten biggest clonotypes. The sequencing sample was made of PBMCs or T cells enriched from blood (not recorded which). The origin of the receptors is a woman aged 40-49 years who had been exposed to COVID-19.

The rearrangement links TRBV28 to TRBJ1-2; the D is unclear. Germline CDR1 and CDR2: MDHEN and SYDVKM. V gave up 6 bases and J gave up 7 bases, with 15 bases separating them. There are 13 residues in the CDR3. The CDR3 sequence is CASSTRGRGGYTF. The CDR3 DNA follows: TGTGCCAGCAGCACCCGCGGCCGTGGTGGCTACACCTTC.

The chain links TRBV29-1 to TRBJ1-1, with TRBD1 as a possible D gene (6 bases). CDR1 and CDR2 (germline): SQVTM, ANQGSEA. The V gene lost 4 bases and the J gene lost 0 bases, with 12 bases spanning the gap. The CDR3 is 14 amino acids. The CDR3 spells CSVVRGIMNTEAFF. DNA of the CDR3: TGCAGCGTTGTGAGGGGGATTATGAACACTGAAGCTTTCTTT.

The CDR3, as DNA: TGCGCCAGCAGCCAGAAACAGGTGTCTAACTATGGCTACACCTTC. Translated, it gives CASSQKQVSNYGYTF. The rearrangement uses TRBV4-1 and TRBJ1-2, with a tentative D call TRBD1 (5 bases). Trimming left V 3 bases short and J 0 bases short, with 11 bases between. In germline, CDR1 is MGHRA, CDR2 YSYEKL. There are 15 residues in the CDR3.

V and J are TRBV15 and TRBJ2-5, with a tentative D call TRBD1 (6 bases). Trimming took 0 bases from V and 2 from J, leaving 10 bases between them. The CDR3 has 15 amino acids. CDR1 and CDR2 (germline): LNHNV, YYDKDF (reference sequence). The CDR3 loop is CATSRDRDTQETQYF. CDR3 in DNA: TGTGCCACCAGCAGAGATCGGGACACACAAGAGACCCAGTACTTC.

The gene calls are TRBV5-1 and TRBJ2-2, with TRBD1 matching 7 bases. V gave up 4 bases and J gave up 2 bases; unmatched junction bases: 8. CDR3 length: 16 amino acids. Per germline, CDR1 SGHRS and CDR2 YFSETQ. The CDR3 reads CASSPGTVSNTGELFF. As DNA, the CDR3 is TGCGCCAGCAGCCCCGGGACAGTTAGTAACACCGGGGAGCTGTTTTTT.

J is TRBJ2-2 and V is TRBV7-8; 7 bases are a match to TRBD1. CDR1 and CDR2 (germline): SGHVS, FQNEAQ. The J segment lost 2 bases and the V segment lost 5 bases, leaving 5 bases of the junction unmatched. This CDR3 spans 15 amino acids. In nucleotides, the CDR3 is TGTGCCAGCAGCGCAACAGGGGCTAACACCGGGGAGCTGTTTTTT. It codes for CASSATGANTGELFF.

This clone showed up just once. This chain joins TRBV19 and TRBJ1-4, with 9 bases matching TRBD1. Germline loops: CDR1 LNHDA, CDR2 SQIVND (reference sequence). V gave up 6 bases and J gave up 3 bases; unmatched junction bases: 5. This CDR3 spans 15 amino acids. The CDR3 spells CASSLGTGSNEKLFF. The DNA of the CDR3 is TGTGCCAGTAGCCTCGGGACAGGGTCTAATGAAAAACTGTTTTTT.

V is TRBV27 and J is TRBJ2-7, with D possibly TRBD2 on 5 matching bases. V shed 0 bases and J shed 1 base, with 7 bases lying between them. Germline CDR1 is MNHEY and CDR2 is SMNVEV (reference sequence). This CDR3 contains 14 residues. The CDR3 is CASSLSGDSYEQYF. The CDR3, as DNA: TGTGCCAGCAGTTTATCCGGGGATTCCTACGAGCAGTACTTC.

The chain is built from TRBV5-1 and TRBJ2-7, with a tentative D call TRBD1 (6 bases). Germline V gene lookup returns CDR1 SGHRS and CDR2 YFSETQ. There are 16 residues in the CDR3. V lost 4 bases, J lost 7 bases, and 24 bases lay in between. The CDR3 is CASSLDSGPSTGEQYF. Here the CDR3 DNA reads TGCGCCAGCAGCCTGGACAGTGGACCTTCCACAGGGGAGCAGTACTTC.

The chain carries TRBV5-1 and TRBJ2-7; D possibly corresponds to TRBD2 (6 bases). V was trimmed by 0 bases and J by 7 bases, leaving 17 bases between them. From germline, CDR1 is SGHRS and CDR2 YFSETQ. The CDR3 totals 15 residues. This CDR3 is CASSLELSGLEEQYF. CDR3 nucleotide sequence: TGCGCCAGCAGCTTGGAGCTTAGCGGCCTTGAAGAGCAGTACTTC.

This chain joins TRBV5-1 and TRBJ1-2; tentative D call: TRBD1 (5 bases). V was cut by 0 bases and J by 4 bases, with 16 bases left in between. This CDR3 comprises 16 residues. CDR1 is SGHRS, CDR2 YFSETQ, per germline. CDR3 sequence: CASSLGVNRRFYGYTF. DNA of the CDR3: TGCGCCAGCAGCTTGGGGGTCAACAGGCGCTTCTATGGCTACACCTTC.

The chain combines TRBV9 with TRBJ1-2, with 10 bases lining up with TRBD1. The CDR3 extends over 18 amino acids. J gave up 1 base and V 1 base, and 10 bases lay outside the gene matches. Per the germline V gene, CDR1 is SGDLS and CDR2 is YYNGEE. CDR3 protein: CASSVSTGGKGFNYGYTF. CDR3 nucleotide sequence: TGTGCCAGCAGCGTATCGACAGGGGGCAAGGGTTTTAACTATGGCTACACCTTC.

J is TRBJ2-1 and V is TRBV7-9; 8 nucleotides line up with TRBD2. Trimming cost V 4 bases and J 10 bases; bases outside gene matches: 12. Germline V lookup: CDR1 SEHNR, CDR2 FQNEAQ (reference sequence). The CDR3 is 15 residues long. DNA for the CDR3: TGTGCCAGCAGCTCGAGCGGGGGCCTTCTGAAGGAGCAGTTCTTC. Protein product: CASSSSGGLLKEQFF.

The gene calls are TRBV5-1 and TRBJ2-1, with TRBD2 matching 9 bases. J was trimmed by 6 bases and V by 0 bases; bases with no gene match: 7. CDR1 is SGHRS and CDR2 is YFSETQ in the germline V gene. The CDR3 sequence is 16 residues long. The CDR3 loop is CASSLVSGSRRNEQFF. The CDR3 DNA sequence: TGCGCCAGCAGCTTGGTTAGCGGGAGCCGGCGCAATGAGCAGTTCTTC.

This chain joins TRBV9 and TRBJ2-2; D unresolved. The V and J ends lost 4 bases and 3 bases respectively, with 7 bases between them. The CDR3 has 13 residues. Germline CDR1 reads SGDLS; CDR2 reads YYNGEE. DNA of the CDR3: TGTGCCAGCAGCCTACGATACACCGGGGAGCTGTTTTTT. Its translation is CASSLRYTGELFF.

The rearrangement joins TRBV3-1 (or the pseudogene TRBV3-2) to TRBJ2-1; TRBD1 matches 8 bases. V trimming: 5 bases; J trimming: 4 bases; junction bases outside the gene matches: 4. The CDR3 sequence is 14 residues long. From germline, CDR1 is LGHDT and CDR2 YNNKEL (reference sequence). In nucleotides, the CDR3 is TGTGCCAGCAGCAGACGGACAGGGTACAATGAGCAGTTCTTC. It translates to CASSRRTGYNEQFF.

As DNA, the CDR3 is TGCGCCAGCAGCTTGGGGAGTACTGAAGCTTTCTTT. Translated: CASSLGSTEAFF. This sequence joins TRBV5-1 and TRBJ1-1; D unresolved. Germline lookup yields CDR1 SGHRS and CDR2 YFSETQ. The CDR3 has 12 residues. V lost 0 bases and J lost 5, with 5 bases in between.

A single count supports this clone. This chain connects TRBV7-9 to TRBJ2-3; 9 positions match TRBD1. The V gene end was trimmed by 5 bases and the J gene end by 2 bases; junction bases not matched to a gene: 8. The CDR3 runs 16 residues. CDR1 is SEHNR and CDR2 is FQNEAQ in the germline V gene (reference sequence). The CDR3 sequence is CASSTGQGGFTDTQYF. The CDR3 bases are TGTGCCAGCAGCACGGGACAGGGTGGGTTCACAGATACGCAGTATTTT.

V is TRBV5-4 and J is TRBJ1-4; 7 nucleotides agree with TRBD1. This CDR3 has 13 residues. J was trimmed by 7 bases and V by 4 bases; bases with no gene match: 4. Germline V CDR1 and CDR2: SGHNT, YYREEE (reference sequence). The CDR3 region is CASSVGTVEKLFF. In nucleotides, the CDR3 is TGTGCCAGCAGCGTCGGGACAGTTGAAAAACTGTTTTTT.

This chain uses TRBV5-1 with TRBJ1-6; no reliable D call. Trimming removed 0 bases at V and 5 bases at J, with 6 bases between. Germline loops: CDR1 SGHRS, CDR2 YFSETQ. The CDR3 loop spans 14 amino acids. The CDR3 sequence is CASSLVVDNSPLHF. CDR3 nucleotide sequence: TGCGCCAGCAGCTTGGTAGTGGATAATTCACCCCTCCACTTT.

The chain couples TRBV19 to TRBJ1-5; D is perhaps TRBD1 (6 bases). There are 16 residues in the CDR3. Trimming shortened V by 4 bases and J by 2 bases, and 15 bases separated the two germline ends. Germline assignment: CDR1 LNHDA and CDR2 SQIVND (reference sequence). CDR3 sequence: CASSTGQLTRNQPQHF. For the CDR3, the DNA is TGTGCCAGTAGTACCGGACAGCTCACTCGCAATCAGCCCCAGCATTTT.

The chain joins TRBV2 to TRBJ1-2; 7 nucleotides line up with TRBD1. The CDR3 has 15 residues. V shed 3 bases and J 1 base; nucleotides not matched to a gene: 5. Germline V lookup: CDR1 SNHLY, CDR2 FYNNEI. CDR3 protein: CASSETGQYNYGYTF. CDR3 DNA sequence: TGTGCCAGCAGTGAGACGGGACAGTATAACTATGGCTACACCTTC. The entire variable domain, with the rest obtained from reference TRBV2 and TRBJ1-2, is as follows: EPEVTQTPSHQVTQMGQEVILRCVPISNHLYFYWYRQILGQKVEFLVSFYNNEISEKSEIFDDQFSVERPDGSNFTLKIRSTKLEDSAMYFCASSETGQYNYGYTFGSGTRLTVV.

This clone was seen once. This chain uses TRBV6-2 or TRBV6-3 with TRBJ2-7; TRBD2 matches at 8 bases. This CDR3 is built from 15 residues. V lost 6 bases to trimming and J lost 3 bases; unmatched junction nucleotides: 10. Germline V gene data show CDR1 as MNHEY and CDR2 as SVGEGT. The CDR3 DNA is TGTGCCAGCAGCCTATTAGCGGGGAACTACTACGAGCAGTACTTC. The encoded protein is CASSLLAGNYYEQYF.

This clone has a single count. The chain carries TRBV7-9 and TRBJ2-7, with TRBD1 as a possible D gene (6 bases). The CDR3 is 16 residues long. The V gene lost 5 bases and the J gene lost 0 bases, with 17 bases spanning the gap. Per the germline V gene, CDR1 is SEHNR and CDR2 is FQNEAQ (reference sequence). The CDR3 bases are TGTGCCAGCAGCACGCTAAACCCGGACAGCTCCTACGAGCAGTACTTC. As protein: CASSTLNPDSSYEQYF.

The chain carries TRBV4-1 and TRBJ2-7; D might be TRBD1 (6 bases). CDR1 is MGHRA and CDR2 is YSYEKL in the germline V gene. CDR3 length: 14 amino acids. Between the trimmed V and J ends, which lost 3 bases and 6 bases, there was a span of 15 bases. The CDR3 sequence: CASSHTPPGAEQYF. In nucleotides, the CDR3 is TGCGCCAGCAGCCACACCCCCCCAGGGGCCGAGCAGTACTTC.

The V gene is TRBV7-2, the J gene TRBJ2-5, with 9 positions matching TRBD2. V trimming: 1 base; J trimming: 1 base; junction bases outside the gene matches: 10. The germline CDR1 and CDR2 sequences are SGHTA and FQGNSA. This CDR3 contains 18 residues. The chain's CDR3 is CASSLGWGSGGPQETQYF. The CDR3 DNA reads as TGTGCCAGCAGCTTAGGGTGGGGTAGCGGGGGACCCCAAGAGACCCAGTACTTC.

The chain recombines TRBV3-1 (or the pseudogene TRBV3-2) with TRBJ2-3, with TRBD2 matching 8 bases. V shed 4 bases and J 3 bases; nucleotides not matched to a gene: 6. This CDR3 region has 15 residues. Germline values: CDR1 LGHDT, CDR2 YNNKEL (reference sequence). The DNA for the CDR3 is TGTGCCAGCAGCCCGGGACTAGGGGTTACAGATACGCAGTATTTT. Translating it yields CASSPGLGVTDTQYF.

This clone showed up just a few times. The chain is built from TRBV15 and TRBJ1-2; D may be TRBD1 (6 bases). The CDR3 consists of 14 residues. The germline gives CDR1 LNHNV, CDR2 YYDKDF (reference sequence). Trimming removed 0 bases at V and 6 bases at J, with 11 bases between. CDR3 coding DNA: TGTGCCACCAGCAGAGATGCAGGGGACGATGGCTACACCTTC. Translation gives CATSRDAGDDGYTF.

V is TRBV7-8 and J is TRBJ1-5; possibly TRBD1 for D (5 bases). Germline loops: CDR1 SGHVS, CDR2 FQNEAQ. Trimming left V 5 bases short and J 0 bases short, with 14 bases between. The CDR3 runs 16 residues. The CDR3 DNA sequence: TGTGCCAGCAGCCCCGACGGGGGATATAGCAATCAGCCCCAGCATTTT. It specifies CASSPDGGYSNQPQHF. The complete variable domain, with remaining parts taken from reference TRBV7-8 and TRBJ1-5, reads GAGVSQSPRYKVAKRGQDVALRCDPISGHVSLFWYQQALGQGPEFLTYFQNEAQLDKSGLPSDRFFAERPEGSVSTLKIQRTQQEDSAVYLCASSPDGGYSNQPQHFGDGTRLSIL.

The genes are TRBV12-5 and TRBJ1-5; 7 nucleotides align to TRBD1. V was clipped by 6 bases and J by 7 bases; unmatched bases: 9. The CDR3 runs to 14 residues. Germline values: CDR1 LGHNT, CDR2 FRNRAP. DNA of the CDR3: TGTGCTAGTGGCCAGACAGGGTACGGGCAGCCCCAGCATTTT. Its protein is CASGQTGYGQPQHF.

This chain connects TRBV6-2 or TRBV6-3 to TRBJ2-7, with a possible D match to TRBD1 (5 bases). The CDR3 is made up of 17 amino acids. Trimming shortened V by 1 base and J by 1 base, and 17 bases separated the two germline ends. Germline V gives CDR1 MNHEY, CDR2 SVGEGT. The CDR3 reads CASSYFPDRKLSYEQYF. Written as DNA, the CDR3 is TGTGCCAGCAGTTACTTCCCCGACAGAAAATTATCCTACGAGCAGTACTTC.